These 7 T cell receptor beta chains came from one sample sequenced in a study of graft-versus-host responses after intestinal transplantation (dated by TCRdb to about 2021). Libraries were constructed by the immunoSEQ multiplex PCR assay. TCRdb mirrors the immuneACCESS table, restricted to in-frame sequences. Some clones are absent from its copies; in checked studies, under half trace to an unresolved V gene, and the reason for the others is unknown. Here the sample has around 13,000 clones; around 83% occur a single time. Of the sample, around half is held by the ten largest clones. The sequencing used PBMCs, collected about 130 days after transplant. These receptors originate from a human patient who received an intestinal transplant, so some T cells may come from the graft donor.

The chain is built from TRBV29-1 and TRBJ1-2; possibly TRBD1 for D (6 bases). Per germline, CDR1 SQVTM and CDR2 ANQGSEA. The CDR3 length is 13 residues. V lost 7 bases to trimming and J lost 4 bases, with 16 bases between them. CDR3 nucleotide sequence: TGCAGCGGAGGGAGGGGGGCTAGCTATGGCTACACCTTC. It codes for CSGGRGASYGYTF.

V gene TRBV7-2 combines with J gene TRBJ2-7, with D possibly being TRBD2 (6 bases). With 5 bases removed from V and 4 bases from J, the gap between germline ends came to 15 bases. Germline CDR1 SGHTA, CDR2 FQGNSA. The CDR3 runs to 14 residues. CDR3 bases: TGTGCCAGCAGCAGAGGGCTAGCGAGTTACGAGCAGTACTTC. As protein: CASSRGLASYEQYF.

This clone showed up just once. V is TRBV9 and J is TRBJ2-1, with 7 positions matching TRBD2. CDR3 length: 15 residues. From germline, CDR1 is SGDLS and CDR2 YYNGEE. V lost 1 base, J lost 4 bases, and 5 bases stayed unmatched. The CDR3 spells CASSVSGIIYNEQFF. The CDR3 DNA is TGTGCCAGCAGCGTAAGCGGGATTATATACAATGAGCAGTTCTTC.

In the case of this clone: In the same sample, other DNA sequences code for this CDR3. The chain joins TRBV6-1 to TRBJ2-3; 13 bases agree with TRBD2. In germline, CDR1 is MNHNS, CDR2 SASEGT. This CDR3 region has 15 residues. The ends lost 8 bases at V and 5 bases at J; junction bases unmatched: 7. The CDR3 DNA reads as TGTGCCAGCGGCGGGACTAGCGGGATGGGAGATACGCAGTATTTT. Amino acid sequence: CASGGTSGMGDTQYF.

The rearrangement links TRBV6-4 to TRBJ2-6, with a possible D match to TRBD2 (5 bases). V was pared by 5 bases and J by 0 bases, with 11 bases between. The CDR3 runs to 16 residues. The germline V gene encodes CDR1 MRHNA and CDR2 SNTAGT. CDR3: CASSPTEDSGANVLTF. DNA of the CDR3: TGTGCCAGCAGTCCGACGGAGGACTCTGGGGCCAACGTCCTGACTTTC.

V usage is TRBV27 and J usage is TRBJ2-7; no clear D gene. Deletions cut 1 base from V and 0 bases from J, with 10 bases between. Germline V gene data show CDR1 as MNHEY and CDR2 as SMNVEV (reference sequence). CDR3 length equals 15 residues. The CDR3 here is CASSLYSFPSYEQYF. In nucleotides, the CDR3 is TGTGCCAGCAGTTTATACTCATTCCCCTCCTACGAGCAGTACTTC.

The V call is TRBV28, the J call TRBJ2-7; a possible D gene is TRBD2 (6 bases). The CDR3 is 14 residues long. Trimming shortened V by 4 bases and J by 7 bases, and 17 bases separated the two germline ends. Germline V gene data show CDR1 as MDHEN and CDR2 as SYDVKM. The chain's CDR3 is CASSYTSYLGEQYF. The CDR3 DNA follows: TGTGCCAGCAGTTACACTAGCTACTTAGGAGAGCAGTACTTC.